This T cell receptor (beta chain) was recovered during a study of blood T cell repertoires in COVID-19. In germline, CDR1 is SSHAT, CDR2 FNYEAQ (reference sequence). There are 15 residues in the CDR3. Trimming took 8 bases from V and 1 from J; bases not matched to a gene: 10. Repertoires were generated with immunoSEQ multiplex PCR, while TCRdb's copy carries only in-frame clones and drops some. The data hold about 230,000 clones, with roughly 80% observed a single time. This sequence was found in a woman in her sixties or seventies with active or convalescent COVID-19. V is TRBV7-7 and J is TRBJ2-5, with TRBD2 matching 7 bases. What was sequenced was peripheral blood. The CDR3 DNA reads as TGTGCCAGCGCTACTGGGACTACTCTCCAAGAGACCCAGTACTTC. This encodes CASATGTTLQETQYF.